Below, 21 T cell receptor beta chains from the same sample are listed, as sequenced in a study of blood T cells in healthy people across ages. A sample-barcoded 5' primer and a J-beta primer mix were used in a second PCR of about 7 to 12 cycles. Via MiXCR, TCRdb re-called the 5' RACE reads, giving one row per CDR3 protein. Seen here are hundreds of thousands of distinct CDR3 sequences, around 21% observed once, and the top ten hold roughly 3.4%. The sequencing input was blood. The receptors stem from a man in his 70s in good health.

The DNA for the CDR3 is TGTGCCAGCAGACGGGACCCTAACTATGGCTACACCTTC. Its translation is CASRRDPNYGYTF. V usage is TRBV6-5 and J usage is TRBJ1-2; the D gene is possibly TRBD1 (5 bases). The V gene's germline CDR1 is MNHEY and CDR2 SVGAGI. Trimming stripped 6 bases from V and 0 bases from J, with 8 bases between. This CDR3 has 13 amino acids.

The count of this clonotype is one. The chain employs TRBV6-2 or TRBV6-3 and TRBJ2-7; 9 nucleotides align to TRBD2. V trimming: 7 bases; J trimming: 3 bases; junction bases outside the gene matches: 7. Germline lookup yields CDR1 MNHEY and CDR2 SVGEGT. CDR3 length equals 14 residues. CDR3 coding DNA: TGTGCCAGCACCGGGGTAGCGGGAGTCTACGAGCAGTACTTC. Translation: CASTGVAGVYEQYF.

This clonotype was detected a few times. The chain carries TRBV5-1 and TRBJ1-2; 11 bases align to TRBD1. The germline V gene has CDR1 SGHRS and CDR2 YFSETQ. The CDR3 runs 14 residues. V shed 4 bases and J 4 bases; nucleotides not matched to a gene: 3. The CDR3 region has the DNA TGCGCCAGCAGCGACGGGACAGGGGGCTATGGCTACACCTTC. Translation: CASSDGTGGYGYTF.

The chain is built from TRBV19 and TRBJ2-6, with D unresolved. CDR3 length: 15 amino acids. Germline V lookup: CDR1 LNHDA, CDR2 SQIVND (reference sequence). V was shortened by 2 bases and J by 0 bases, with 5 bases between the two germline ends. The CDR3 loop is CASSIPGSGANVLTF. The CDR3 DNA sequence: TGTGCCAGTAGTATACCGGGCTCTGGGGCCAACGTCCTGACTTTC.

CDR3 sequence: CSATPGQGAYEQYF. In DNA, the CDR3 is TGCAGTGCTACGCCGGGACAGGGGGCCTACGAGCAGTACTTC. V and J are TRBV20-1 and TRBJ2-7; TRBD1 matches at 11 bases. The ends lost 4 bases at V and 2 bases at J; junction bases unmatched: 4. The CDR3 runs 14 residues. Looked up from germline, CDR1 is DFQATT and CDR2 is SNEGSKA (reference sequence).

In its sample, this clonotype was seen many times. The chain links TRBV27 to TRBJ2-4, with unresolved D. The CDR3 runs to 15 residues. V dropped 0 bases and J dropped 4 bases, with 10 bases sitting between them. Looked up from germline, CDR1 is MNHEY and CDR2 is SMNVEV (reference sequence). DNA of the CDR3: TGTGCCAGCAGTTTATCCTGGGCAACTAAAAACATTCAGTACTTC. Amino acid sequence: CASSLSWATKNIQYF.

This clonotype was picked up a small number of times. The chain has TRBV15 and TRBJ1-4; D remains unclear. The CDR3 contains 14 residues. The germline gives CDR1 LNHNV, CDR2 YYDKDF (reference sequence). Deletions cut 3 bases from V and 0 bases from J, with 5 bases between. CDR3 sequence: CATSSFATNEKLFF. DNA for the CDR3: TGTGCCACCAGCAGTTTCGCAACTAATGAAAAACTGTTTTTT.

The rearrangement links TRBV9 to TRBJ2-5; 7 bases align to TRBD1. The CDR3 sequence is 15 residues long. Germline CDR1 reads SGDLS; CDR2 reads YYNGEE. The ends lost 4 bases at V and 7 bases at J; junction bases unmatched: 13. The CDR3 sequence is CASSQGAYPGGTQYF. CDR3 nucleotides: TGTGCCAGCAGCCAAGGGGCCTACCCAGGGGGGACCCAGTACTTC.

The rearrangement links TRBV20-1 to TRBJ2-1, with 8 bases matching TRBD2. The germline gives CDR1 DFQATT, CDR2 SNEGSKA (reference sequence). There are 14 residues in the CDR3. The trim removed 2 bases at V and 7 bases at J, leaving 7 bases unmatched. The chain's CDR3 is CSARFSGGPNEQFF. The CDR3 region has the DNA TGCAGTGCTAGATTTTCGGGAGGGCCGAATGAGCAGTTCTTC.

This clonotype was detected only a few times. This chain joins TRBV6-6 and TRBJ2-5; no firm D call. The CDR3 totals 11 residues. CDR1 and CDR2 (germline): MNHNY, SVGAGI (reference sequence). The V and J ends lost 7 bases and 5 bases respectively, with 8 bases between them. In nucleotides, the CDR3 is TGTGCCAGCACCCCCGGGGAGACCCAGTACTTC. Translated: CASTPGETQYF.

J is TRBJ1-1 and V is TRBV6-5; TRBD1 aligns across 7 bases. J gave up 1 base and V 5 bases, and 4 bases lay outside the gene matches. The CDR3 extends over 14 amino acids. Germline CDR1 MNHEY, CDR2 SVGAGI. This chain's CDR3 is CASSPQGGNTEAFF. The CDR3 DNA sequence: TGTGCCAGCAGTCCCCAGGGGGGGAACACTGAAGCTTTCTTT.

The table lists this clonotype with a few counts. A much more abundant neighbour one base away suggests this may be a read error. J is TRBJ2-6 and V is TRBV12-3 or TRBV12-4; weak D call: TRBD1 (5 bases). V shed 1 base and J shed 3 bases, with 7 bases lying between them. This CDR3 comprises 15 residues. Written as DNA, the CDR3 is TGTGCCAGCAGTTTAGGGGGCTTTGGGGCCAACGTCCTGACTTTC. Encoded protein: CASSLGGFGANVLTF.

This clonotype has a count of ten or more. This chain connects TRBV6-5 to TRBJ2-7, with a weak D call TRBD2 (6 bases). There are 12 residues in the CDR3. Germline CDR1 and CDR2: MNHEY and SVGAGI. V was clipped by 3 bases and J by 5 bases, with 8 bases between them. CDR3 sequence reads: CASSYGGNEQYF. Written as DNA, the CDR3 is TGTGCCAGCAGTTATGGGGGGAACGAGCAGTACTTC.

The J gene is TRBJ2-5, the V gene TRBV5-1; 9 nucleotides align to TRBD2. The J call is in doubt because the DNA end fits TRBJ2-7 better. This CDR3 region has 15 residues. The germline V gene has CDR1 SGHRS and CDR2 YFSETQ. The CDR3 here is CASAWGGRESYEQYF. For the CDR3, the DNA is TGCGCCAGCGCCTGGGGCGGGAGGGAGTCCTACGAGCAGTACTTC.

Ten or more counts support this clonotype. The chain has TRBV29-1 and TRBJ2-3; D ambiguous. Per the germline V gene, CDR1 is SQVTM and CDR2 is ANQGSEA. Trimming took 5 bases from V and 2 from J, leaving 8 bases between them. CDR3 length equals 12 residues. CDR3 in DNA: TGCAGCGTTTTGTCTGTCACAGATACGCAGTATTTT. Protein sequence: CSVLSVTDTQYF.

The sample holds a few counts of this clonotype. The chain joins TRBV12-3 or TRBV12-4 to TRBJ2-7; possible D gene TRBD1, 5 bases. V lost 3 bases to trimming and J lost 2 bases, with 8 bases between them. The CDR3 covers 13 residues. The CDR3, as DNA: TGTGCCAGCAGTTTTTCAGGGACCTACGAGCAGTACTTC. It specifies CASSFSGTYEQYF.

This clonotype was recorded a few times. The J gene is TRBJ1-6, the V gene TRBV3-1; no clear D gene. Germline V CDR1 and CDR2: LGHDT, YNNKEL (reference sequence). Trimming shortened V by 1 base and J by 6 bases, and 7 bases separated the two germline ends. The CDR3 is made up of 14 amino acids. CDR3 nucleotides: TGTGCCAGCAGCCAAGCAGGTTTTAATTCACCCCTCCACTTT. As protein: CASSQAGFNSPLHF.

This clonotype was seen a handful of times. J is TRBJ2-1 and V is TRBV12-3 or TRBV12-4, with 7 positions matching TRBD2. This CDR3 has 16 residues. V shed 8 bases and J 5 bases; nucleotides not matched to a gene: 15. The CDR3 loop reads CASLSWGGSADNEQFF. The CDR3 DNA follows: TGTGCCAGCCTTTCCTGGGGCGGGAGTGCGGACAATGAGCAGTTCTTC.

This chain uses TRBV6-5 with TRBJ1-1, with 11 bases identical to TRBD1. The CDR3 length is 16 residues. The V and J ends lost 0 bases and 4 bases, in that order; junction bases with no gene match: 4. Germline lookup yields CDR1 MNHEY and CDR2 SVGAGI. CDR3 region: CASSYSTGTGGTEAFF. CDR3 DNA sequence: TGTGCCAGCAGTTACTCTACCGGGACAGGGGGCACTGAAGCTTTCTTT.

This clonotype came up a few times. The chain couples TRBV7-2 to TRBJ1-5; D is uncertain. CDR1 is SGHTA and CDR2 is FQGNSA in the germline V gene. V was shortened by 3 bases and J by 2 bases, with 11 bases between the two germline ends. There are 15 residues in the CDR3. The CDR3 reads CASSFWTAGNQPQHF. Written as DNA, the CDR3 is TGTGCCAGCAGCTTCTGGACGGCGGGCAATCAGCCCCAGCATTTT.

This clonotype was seen at least ten times. This chain connects TRBV18 to TRBJ2-1; D is undetermined. CDR1 and CDR2 (germline): KGHSH, LQKENI. V lost 1 base to trimming and J lost 8 bases, with 9 bases between them. The CDR3 contains 13 residues. The CDR3 DNA reads as TGTGCCAGCTCACCACAATCATGGGATGAGCAGTTCTTC. Translation: CASSPQSWDEQFF. The full variable domain, in which reference TRBV18 and TRBJ2-1 provide the parts outside the CDR3, is NAGVMQNPRHLVRRRGQEARLRCSPMKGHSHVYWYRQLPEEGLKFMVYLQKENIIDESGMPKERFSAEFPKEGPSILRIQQVVRGDSAAYFCASSPQSWDEQFFGPGTRLTVL.